This T cell receptor beta chain came from a study of lung T cells in sarcoidosis with Löfgren's syndrome. Study-wide results and limits: Versus controls, Löfgren's syndrome patients reportedly showed TRAV12-1 and TRBV2 as most expanded. Shared TRAV12-1 and TRBV2 CDR3 motifs across Löfgren's syndrome patients reportedly suggested public CD4+ TCRs. Paired TRAV12-1/TRBV2 TCRs showed CDR3 homology and preferential pairing.

This clonotype was counted at least ten times. Its antigen is not known. One entry per CDR3 protein results from TCRdb running MiXCR on the reads. Among around 60,000 distinct CDR3 sequences listed, 21% were seen once. This CDR3 is 14 amino acids long. The V gene's germline CDR1 is MNHEY and CDR2 SMNVEV (reference sequence). Trimming cost V 5 bases and J 3 bases, with 11 bases left between them. This receptor was obtained from a human donor with sarcoidosis (Löfgren's syndrome or another form), or a control subject (not recorded which). The rearrangement uses TRBV27 and TRBJ2-1; D is possibly TRBD1 (5 bases). Sequenced material: CD4+ T cells from PBMCs. The CDR3 loop reads CASSAKGIYNEQFF. CDR3 DNA sequence: TGTGCCAGCAGTGCGAAGGGGATCTACAATGAGCAGTTCTTC.